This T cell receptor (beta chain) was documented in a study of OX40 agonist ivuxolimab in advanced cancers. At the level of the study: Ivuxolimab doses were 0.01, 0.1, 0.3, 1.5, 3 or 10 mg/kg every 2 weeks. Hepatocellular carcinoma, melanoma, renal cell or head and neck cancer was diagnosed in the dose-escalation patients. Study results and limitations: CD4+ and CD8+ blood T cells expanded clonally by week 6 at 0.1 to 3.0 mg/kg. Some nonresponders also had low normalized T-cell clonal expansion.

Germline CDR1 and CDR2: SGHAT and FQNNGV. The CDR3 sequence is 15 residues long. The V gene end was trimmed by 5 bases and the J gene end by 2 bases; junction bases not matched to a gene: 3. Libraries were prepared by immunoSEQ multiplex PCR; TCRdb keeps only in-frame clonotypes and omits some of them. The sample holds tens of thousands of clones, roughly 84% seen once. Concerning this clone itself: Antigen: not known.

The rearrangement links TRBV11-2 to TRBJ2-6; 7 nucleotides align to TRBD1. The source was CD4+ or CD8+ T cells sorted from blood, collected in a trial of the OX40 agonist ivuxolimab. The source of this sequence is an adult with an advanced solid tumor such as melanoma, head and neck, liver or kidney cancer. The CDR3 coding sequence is TGTGCCAGCAGCGTACAGGGGACTGGGGCCAACGTCCTGACTTTC. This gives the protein CASSVQGTGANVLTF.